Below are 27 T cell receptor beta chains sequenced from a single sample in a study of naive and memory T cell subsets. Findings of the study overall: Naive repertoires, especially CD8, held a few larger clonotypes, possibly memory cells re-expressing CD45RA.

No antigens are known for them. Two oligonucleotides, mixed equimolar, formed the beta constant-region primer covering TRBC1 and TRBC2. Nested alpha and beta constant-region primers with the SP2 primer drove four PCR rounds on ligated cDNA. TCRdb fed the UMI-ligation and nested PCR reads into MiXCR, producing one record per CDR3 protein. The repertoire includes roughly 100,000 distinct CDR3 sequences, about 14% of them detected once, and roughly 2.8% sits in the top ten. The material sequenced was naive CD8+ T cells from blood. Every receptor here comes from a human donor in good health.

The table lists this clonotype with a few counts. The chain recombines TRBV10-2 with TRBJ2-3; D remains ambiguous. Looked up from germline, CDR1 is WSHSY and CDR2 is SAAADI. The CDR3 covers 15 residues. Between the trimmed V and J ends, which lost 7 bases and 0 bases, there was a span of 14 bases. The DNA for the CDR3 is TGCGCCAGCACTCCCGACGTAATTAGCACAGATACGCAGTATTTT. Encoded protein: CASTPDVISTDTQYF.

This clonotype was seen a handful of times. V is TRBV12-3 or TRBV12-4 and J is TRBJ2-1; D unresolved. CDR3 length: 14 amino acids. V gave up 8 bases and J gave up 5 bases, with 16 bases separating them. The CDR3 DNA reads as TGTGCCAGCGCCGACTGGCGGTCTCACAATGAGCAGTTCTTC. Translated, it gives CASADWRSHNEQFF.

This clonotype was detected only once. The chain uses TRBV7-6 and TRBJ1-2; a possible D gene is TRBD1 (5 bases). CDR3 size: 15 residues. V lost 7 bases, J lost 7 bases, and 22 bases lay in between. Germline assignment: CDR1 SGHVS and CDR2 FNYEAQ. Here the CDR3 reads CASTPYLRAIVGYTF. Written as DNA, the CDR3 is TGTGCCAGCACCCCATACCTCAGGGCGATTGTTGGCTACACCTTC.

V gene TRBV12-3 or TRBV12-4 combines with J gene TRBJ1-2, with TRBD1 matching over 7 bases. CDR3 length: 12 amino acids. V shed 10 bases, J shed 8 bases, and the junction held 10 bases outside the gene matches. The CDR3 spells CAISGGSMGYTF. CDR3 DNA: TGTGCCATCTCAGGGGGTAGTATGGGCTACACCTTC.

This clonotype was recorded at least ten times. This chain's CDR3 is CSVGQGPSSYNEQFF. The CDR3 DNA is TGCAGCGTTGGACAGGGACCAAGCTCCTACAATGAGCAGTTCTTC. The chain uses TRBV29-1 and TRBJ2-1; 7 nucleotides match TRBD1. The CDR3 has 15 amino acids. V dropped 4 bases and J dropped 0; count of bases not matched to a gene: 6. CDR1 is SQVTM and CDR2 is ANQGSEA in the germline V gene.

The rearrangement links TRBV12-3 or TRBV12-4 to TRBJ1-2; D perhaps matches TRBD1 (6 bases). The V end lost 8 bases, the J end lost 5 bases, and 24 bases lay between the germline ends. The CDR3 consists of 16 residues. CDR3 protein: CASGDTNRDLRYGYTF. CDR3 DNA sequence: TGTGCCAGCGGGGACACAAATCGGGACCTCAGATATGGCTACACCTTC.

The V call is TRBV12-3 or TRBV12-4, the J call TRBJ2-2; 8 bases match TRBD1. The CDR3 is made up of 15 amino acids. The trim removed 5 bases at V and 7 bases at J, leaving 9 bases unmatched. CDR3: CASSPRQGFGGELFF. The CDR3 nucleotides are TGTGCCAGCAGTCCGCGACAGGGGTTTGGCGGGGAGCTGTTTTTT.

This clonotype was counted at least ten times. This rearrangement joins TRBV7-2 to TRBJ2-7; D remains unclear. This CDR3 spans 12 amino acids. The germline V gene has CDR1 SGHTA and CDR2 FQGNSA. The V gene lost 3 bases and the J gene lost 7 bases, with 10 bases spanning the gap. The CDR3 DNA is TGTGCCAGCAGCTTCCCCCCCGGGGAGCAGTACTTC. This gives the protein CASSFPPGEQYF.

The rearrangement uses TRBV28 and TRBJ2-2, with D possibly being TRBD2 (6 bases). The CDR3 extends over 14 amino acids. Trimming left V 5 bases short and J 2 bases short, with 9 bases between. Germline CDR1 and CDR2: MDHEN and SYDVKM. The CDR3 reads CASSGEVNTGELFF. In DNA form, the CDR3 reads TGTGCCAGCAGTGGGGAGGTTAACACCGGGGAGCTGTTTTTT.

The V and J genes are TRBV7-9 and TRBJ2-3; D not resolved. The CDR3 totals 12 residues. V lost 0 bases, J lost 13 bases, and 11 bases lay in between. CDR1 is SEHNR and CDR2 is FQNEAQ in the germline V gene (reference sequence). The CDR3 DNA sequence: TGTGCCAGCAGCTTAGCGGCTGGTCCCAAGTATTTT. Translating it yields CASSLAAGPKYF. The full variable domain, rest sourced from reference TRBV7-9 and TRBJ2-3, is DTGVSQNPRHKITKRGQNVTFRCDPISEHNRLYWYRQTLGQGPEFLTYFQNEAQLEKSRLLSDRFSAERPKGSFSTLEIQRTEQGDSAMYLCASSLAAGPKYFGPGTRLTVL.

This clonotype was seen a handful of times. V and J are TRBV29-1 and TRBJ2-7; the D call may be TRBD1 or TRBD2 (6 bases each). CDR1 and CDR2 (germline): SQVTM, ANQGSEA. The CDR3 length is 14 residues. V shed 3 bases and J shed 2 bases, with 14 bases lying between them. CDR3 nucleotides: TGCAGCGTTGAGGCAGGAAGGGGGGCCTACGAGCAGTACTTC. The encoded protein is CSVEAGRGAYEQYF.

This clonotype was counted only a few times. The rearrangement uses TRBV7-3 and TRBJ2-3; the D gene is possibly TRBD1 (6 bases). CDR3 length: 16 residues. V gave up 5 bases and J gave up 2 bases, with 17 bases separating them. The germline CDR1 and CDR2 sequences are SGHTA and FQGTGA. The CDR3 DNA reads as TGTGCCAGCAGCCCAGGGGTGGGCCGAAACACAGATACGCAGTATTTT. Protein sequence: CASSPGVGRNTDTQYF. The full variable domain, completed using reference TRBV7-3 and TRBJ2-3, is GAGVSQTPSNKVTEKGKYVELRCDPISGHTALYWYRQSLGQGPEFLIYFQGTGAADDSGLPNDRFFAVRPEGSVSTLKIQRTERGDSAVYLCASSPGVGRNTDTQYFGPGTRLTVL.

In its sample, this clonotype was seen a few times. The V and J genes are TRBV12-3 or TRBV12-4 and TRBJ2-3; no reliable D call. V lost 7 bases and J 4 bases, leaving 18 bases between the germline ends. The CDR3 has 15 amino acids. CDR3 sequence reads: CASIPLPSGPDTQYF. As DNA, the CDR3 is TGTGCCAGCATCCCCCTTCCGTCTGGTCCAGATACGCAGTATTTT.

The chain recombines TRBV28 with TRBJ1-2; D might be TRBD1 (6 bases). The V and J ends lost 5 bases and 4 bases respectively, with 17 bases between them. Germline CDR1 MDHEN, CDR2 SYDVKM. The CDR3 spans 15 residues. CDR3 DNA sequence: TGTGCCAGCAGTCTAGGGGGGGGGCGCGGCTATGGCTACACCTTC. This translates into CASSLGGGRGYGYTF.

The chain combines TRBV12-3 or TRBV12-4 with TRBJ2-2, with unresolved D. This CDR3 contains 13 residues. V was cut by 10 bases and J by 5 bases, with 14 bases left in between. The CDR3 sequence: CANQESVTGELFF. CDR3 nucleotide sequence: TGTGCCAACCAAGAATCGGTTACCGGGGAGCTGTTTTTT.

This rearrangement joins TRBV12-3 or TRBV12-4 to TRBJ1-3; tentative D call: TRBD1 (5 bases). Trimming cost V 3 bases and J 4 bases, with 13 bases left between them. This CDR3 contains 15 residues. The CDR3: CASSFEGSGGNTIYF. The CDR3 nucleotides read TGTGCCAGCAGTTTTGAGGGGAGCGGGGGAAACACCATATATTTT.

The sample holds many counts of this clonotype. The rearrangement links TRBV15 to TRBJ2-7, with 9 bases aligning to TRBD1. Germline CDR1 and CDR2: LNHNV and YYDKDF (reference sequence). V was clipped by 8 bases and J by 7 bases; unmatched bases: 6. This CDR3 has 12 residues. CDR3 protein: CATGGQGGEQYF. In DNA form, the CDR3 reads TGTGCCACCGGGGGACAGGGAGGGGAGCAGTACTTC.

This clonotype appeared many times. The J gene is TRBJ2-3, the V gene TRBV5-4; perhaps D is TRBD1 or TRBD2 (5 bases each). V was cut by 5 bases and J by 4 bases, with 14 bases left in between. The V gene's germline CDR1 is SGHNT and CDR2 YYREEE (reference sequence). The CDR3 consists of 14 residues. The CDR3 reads CASRPGLGADTQYF. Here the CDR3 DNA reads TGTGCCAGCAGACCTGGCCTGGGGGCAGATACGCAGTATTTT.

The CDR3 spells CASSLGVSGSSFYEQYF. DNA of the CDR3: TGTGCCAGCAGCCTCGGAGTGAGCGGGAGTTCCTTTTACGAGCAGTACTTC. The chain couples TRBV7-9 to TRBJ2-7; 8 nucleotides align to TRBD2. Germline lookup yields CDR1 SEHNR and CDR2 FQNEAQ (reference sequence). This CDR3 spans 17 amino acids. The junction had 16 bases not matched to a gene; V was cut back by 5 bases and J by 4 bases.

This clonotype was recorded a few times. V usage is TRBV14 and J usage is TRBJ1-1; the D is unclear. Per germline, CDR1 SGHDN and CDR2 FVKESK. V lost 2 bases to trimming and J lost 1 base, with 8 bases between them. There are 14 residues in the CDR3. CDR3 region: CASSQRKKNTEAFF. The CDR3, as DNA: TGTGCCAGCAGCCAACGTAAGAAGAACACTGAAGCTTTCTTT.

CDR3 loop: CSARDTVAKNIQYF. The CDR3 DNA follows: TGCAGTGCTAGAGATACCGTAGCCAAAAACATTCAGTACTTC. The rearrangement joins TRBV20-1 to TRBJ2-4; no definite D call. Germline lookup yields CDR1 DFQATT and CDR2 SNEGSKA (reference sequence). The CDR3 contains 14 residues. V lost 0 bases, J lost 0 bases, and 6 bases lay in between.

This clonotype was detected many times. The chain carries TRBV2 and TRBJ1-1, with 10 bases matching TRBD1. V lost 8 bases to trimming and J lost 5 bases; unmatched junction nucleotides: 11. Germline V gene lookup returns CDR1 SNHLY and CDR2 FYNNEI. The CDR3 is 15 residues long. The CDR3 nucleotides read TGTGCCAGCCGAGAGACAGGGGGCGAATGGACTGAAGCTTTCTTT. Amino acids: CASRETGGEWTEAFF.

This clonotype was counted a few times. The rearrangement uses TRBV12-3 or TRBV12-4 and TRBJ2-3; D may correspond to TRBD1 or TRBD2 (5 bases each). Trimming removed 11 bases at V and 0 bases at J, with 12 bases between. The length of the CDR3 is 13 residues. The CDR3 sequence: CAGGRSSTDTQYF. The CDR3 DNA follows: TGTGCCGGGGGTAGGAGTAGCACAGATACGCAGTATTTT.

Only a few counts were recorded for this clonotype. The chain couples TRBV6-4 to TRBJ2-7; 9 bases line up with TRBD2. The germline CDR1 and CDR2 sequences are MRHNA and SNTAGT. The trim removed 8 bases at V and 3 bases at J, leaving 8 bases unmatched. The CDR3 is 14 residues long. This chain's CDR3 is CASPVPTSGYEQYF. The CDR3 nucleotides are TGTGCCAGCCCTGTACCGACTAGCGGCTACGAGCAGTACTTC.

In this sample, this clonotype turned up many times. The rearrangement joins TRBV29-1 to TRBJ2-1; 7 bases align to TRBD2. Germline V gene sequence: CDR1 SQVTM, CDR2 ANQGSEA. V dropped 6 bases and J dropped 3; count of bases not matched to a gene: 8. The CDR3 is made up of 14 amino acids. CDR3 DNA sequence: TGCAGCGTGTCATCCGGGACTAACTACAATGAGCAGTTCTTC. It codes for CSVSSGTNYNEQFF.

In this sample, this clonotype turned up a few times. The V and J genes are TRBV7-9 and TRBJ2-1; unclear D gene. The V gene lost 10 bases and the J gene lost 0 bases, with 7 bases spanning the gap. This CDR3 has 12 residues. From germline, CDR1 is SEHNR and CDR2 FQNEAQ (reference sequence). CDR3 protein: CATEISYNEQFF. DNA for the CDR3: TGTGCCACCGAGATCTCCTACAATGAGCAGTTCTTC.

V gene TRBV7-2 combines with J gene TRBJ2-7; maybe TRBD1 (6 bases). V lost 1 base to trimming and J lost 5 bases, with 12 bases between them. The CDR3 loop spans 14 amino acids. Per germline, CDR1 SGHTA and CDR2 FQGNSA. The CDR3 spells CASSLGQGSNEQYF. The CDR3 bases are TGTGCCAGCAGCTTAGGCCAGGGGAGCAACGAGCAGTACTTC.